The present TCR beta chain was sequenced within a study of blood T cell repertoires in COVID-19. Study overall: COVID-19 samples collected from the United States, Italy and Spain covered acute and convalescent phases. PBMCs, B-cell-depleted T cells, or T cells provided the cDNA or gDNA that made up the material.

Authors' processing steps: Nucleated cell counts were estimated from reference gene primer amplification. Generated by immunoSEQ multiplex PCR, the TCRdb table keeps only in-frame clones and is missing some. For V, J and clone size, that table is used; D and trimming come from the DNA. The table records approximately 200,000 clones, 87% of them present only once. Source material: peripheral blood. The receptor was isolated from a man between 40 and 49 years old with active or convalescent COVID-19.

This CDR3 is CASFRDRSQTTEAFF. CDR3 bases: TGTGCCAGCTTCCGGGACAGGAGCCAGACCACTGAAGCTTTCTTT. The rearrangement joins TRBV27 to TRBJ1-1, with TRBD1 matching 8 bases. The CDR3 extends over 15 amino acids. Germline CDR1 is MNHEY and CDR2 is SMNVEV (reference sequence). V lost 8 bases to trimming and J lost 4 bases; unmatched junction nucleotides: 12.